Listed below are T cell receptor beta chains from one sample, sequenced in a study of T-cell reconstitution after alpha-beta-depleted transplantation in children. TCRdb re-derived calls from the PCR reads in MiXCR, one entry per CDR3 protein. Among roughly 350,000 distinct CDR3 sequences, over 9% were seen once, and the ten largest hold less than 2.5%. The sequences come from PBMCs from the stem cell graft donor, collected from the stem cell graft. These receptors were obtained from a human donor who donated a stem cell graft to a child with acute lymphoblastic leukemia. CDR3s include the opening cysteine and the closing phenylalanine or tryptophan. The D gene is left open where the match is weak. Clone sizes are given selectively: once, few, many, or a class where the clone is expanded.

CDR3nt: TGCAGTGTTCCGGGACAGTCGAACACCGGGGAGCTGTTTTTT; CDR3aa: CSVPGQSNTGELFF; abundance: NA; v_gene: TRBV20-1; j_gene: TRBJ2-2; d_gene: TRBD1
CDR3nt: TGCAGCGTGCTCGGGACTACTATCCTAAACGAGCAGTACTTC; CDR3aa: CSVLGTTILNEQYF; abundance: NA; v_gene: TRBV29-1; j_gene: TRBJ2-7; d_gene: TRBD2
CDR3nt: TGCAGCGCAGGAGCGGGAGGGTACACAGATACGCAGTATTTT; CDR3aa: CSAGAGGYTDTQYF; abundance: many; v_gene: TRBV29-1; j_gene: TRBJ2-3; d_gene: TRBD2
CDR3nt: TGTGCCACCAGTGACCAGGGACTAGCGGGAGGAGAGACCCAGTACTTC; CDR3aa: CATSDQGLAGGETQYF; abundance: few; v_gene: TRBV24-1; j_gene: TRBJ2-5; d_gene: TRBD2
CDR3nt: TGTGCCAGTAGTATAGGGGGGACTACCTACAATGAGCAGTTCTTC; CDR3aa: CASSIGGTTYNEQFF; abundance: NA; v_gene: TRBV19; j_gene: TRBJ2-1; d_gene: TRBD2
CDR3nt: TGTGCCAGCAATTTATGGGGAGAGGGTACTGAAGCTTTCTTT; CDR3aa: CASNLWGEGTEAFF; abundance: few; v_gene: TRBV5-5; j_gene: TRBJ1-1; d_gene: NA
CDR3nt: TGTGCCAGCAGAGAAGGGAACAGGGCGTCGGGCGAGCAGTACTTC; CDR3aa: CASREGNRASGEQYF; abundance: few; v_gene: TRBV6-1; j_gene: TRBJ2-7; d_gene: NA
CDR3nt: TGTGCCACCAGCAGGAGGATGGCAGATACGCAGTATTTT; CDR3aa: CATSRRMADTQYF; abundance: NA; v_gene: TRBV15; j_gene: TRBJ2-3; d_gene: NA
CDR3nt: TGTGCCAGCAGTTTAGTAGCAGGGGCCTCCTACGAGCAGTACTTC; CDR3aa: CASSLVAGASYEQYF; abundance: few; v_gene: TRBV12-3/TRBV12-4; j_gene: TRBJ2-7; d_gene: NA
CDR3nt: TGTGCCTCCAACTCGCAGGGATCTAATCAGCCCCAGCATTTT; CDR3aa: CASNSQGSNQPQHF; abundance: many; v_gene: TRBV10-3; j_gene: TRBJ1-5; d_gene: NA
CDR3nt: TGCAGTGCTCGGGACAGGGGGTTGGATCAGCCCCAGCATTTT; CDR3aa: CSARDRGLDQPQHF; abundance: NA; v_gene: TRBV20-1; j_gene: TRBJ1-5; d_gene: TRBD1
CDR3nt: TGTGCCAGCAGCTCGGACAGGGGGCGAGTTCAGCCCCAGCATTTT; CDR3aa: CASSSDRGRVQPQHF; abundance: few; v_gene: TRBV12-3/TRBV12-4; j_gene: TRBJ1-5; d_gene: TRBD1
CDR3nt: TGTGCCAGCACCAGCCGCGGGCGAGGGTATGGCTACACCTTC; CDR3aa: CASTSRGRGYGYTF; abundance: NA; v_gene: TRBV12-3/TRBV12-4; j_gene: TRBJ1-2; d_gene: NA
CDR3nt: TGCGCCAGCAGCCAGGGACTTACCACAGATACGCAGTATTTT; CDR3aa: CASSQGLTTDTQYF; abundance: many; v_gene: TRBV4-3; j_gene: TRBJ2-3; d_gene: NA
CDR3nt: TGTGCCAGCAGACCATCCCCCGGGACAGGGTATAATGAGCAGTTCTTC; CDR3aa: CASRPSPGTGYNEQFF; abundance: few; v_gene: TRBV28; j_gene: TRBJ2-1; d_gene: TRBD1
CDR3nt: TGTGCCATCAGCCCGGGACTAGCGGGAGGGGATGAGCAGTTCTTC; CDR3aa: CAISPGLAGGDEQFF; abundance: few; v_gene: TRBV10-3; j_gene: TRBJ2-1; d_gene: TRBD2
CDR3nt: TGTGCCAGCAGGGTAACGGGAAACGTGGATGAAGCTTTCTTT; CDR3aa: CASRVTGNVDEAFF; abundance: NA; v_gene: TRBV28; j_gene: TRBJ1-1; d_gene: NA
CDR3nt: TGTGCCAGCAGCTCCTACAGGAGCTCTGGGGCCAACGGCCTGACTTTC; CDR3aa: CASSSYRSSGANGLTF; abundance: NA; v_gene: TRBV9; j_gene: TRBJ2-6; d_gene: NA
CDR3nt: TGCAGTGCTGACGCCCGGCTAGCGGTCTACAATGAGCAGTTCTTC; CDR3aa: CSADARLAVYNEQFF; abundance: NA; v_gene: TRBV20-1; j_gene: TRBJ2-1; d_gene: TRBD2
CDR3nt: TGCGCCAGCAGCCAGATCGGACTAGCGGGAGTGGAGACCCAGTACTTC; CDR3aa: CASSQIGLAGVETQYF; abundance: NA; v_gene: TRBV4-1; j_gene: TRBJ2-5; d_gene: TRBD2
CDR3nt: TGTGCCAGCAGCGTGCAGGGGGGCGTTGAAAAACTGTTTTTT; CDR3aa: CASSVQGGVEKLFF; abundance: many; v_gene: TRBV9; j_gene: TRBJ1-4; d_gene: TRBD1
CDR3nt: TGTGCCAGCAGCGCGGTCCGGGGGCGGAACATTGACGAGCAGTACTTC; CDR3aa: CASSAVRGRNIDEQYF; abundance: NA; v_gene: TRBV5-6; j_gene: TRBJ2-7; d_gene: NA
CDR3nt: TGCGCCAGCAGCATCGGAAACAGCGGGATAGGCTCAGATACGCAGTATTTT; CDR3aa: CASSIGNSGIGSDTQYF; abundance: NA; v_gene: TRBV5-1; j_gene: TRBJ2-3; d_gene: TRBD2
CDR3nt: TGCGACAGCAGCGGAGGCGGGACCATGGATACGCAGTATTTT; CDR3aa: CDSSGGGTMDTQYF; abundance: once; v_gene: TRBV5-1; j_gene: TRBJ2-3; d_gene: NA
CDR3nt: TGTGCCAGCAGCTTGGCGCAATTGAAGGAGTTAACTAATGAAAAACTGTTTTTT; CDR3aa: CASSLAQLKELTNEKLFF; abundance: NA; v_gene: TRBV5-6; j_gene: TRBJ1-4; d_gene: NA
CDR3nt: TGCGCCAGCAGTCCAACCGGGGGCGGGGAGCTGTTTTTT; CDR3aa: CASSPTGGGELFF; abundance: few; v_gene: TRBV5-1; j_gene: TRBJ2-2; d_gene: NA
CDR3nt: TGCGCCAGCAGCTTGGCCGGGACAGGGGGCGAAAAACTGTTTTTT; CDR3aa: CASSLAGTGGEKLFF; abundance: few; v_gene: TRBV5-1; j_gene: TRBJ1-4; d_gene: TRBD1
CDR3nt: TGCAGTGCCCAGACAACTAATGAAAAACTGTTTTTT; CDR3aa: CSAQTTNEKLFF; abundance: few; v_gene: TRBV20-1; j_gene: TRBJ1-4; d_gene: NA
CDR3nt: TGCTGTGCTAGAGATGGCACAGGGGGCCCGGAGGGGAACTATGGCTACACCTTC; CDR3aa: CCARDGTGGPEGNYGYTF; abundance: NA; v_gene: TRBV20-1; j_gene: TRBJ1-2; d_gene: TRBD1
CDR3nt: TGCGCCAGCAGCCAAGACCCCCTCTTGACAGGGAGGAGCACAGATACGCAGTATTTT; CDR3aa: CASSQDPLLTGRSTDTQYF; abundance: NA; v_gene: TRBV4-1; j_gene: TRBJ2-3; d_gene: NA
CDR3nt: TGTGCCAGCAGCCAAGATCCTAGCGGGCTCACCTACGAGCAGTACTTC; CDR3aa: CASSQDPSGLTYEQYF; abundance: NA; v_gene: TRBV3-1; j_gene: TRBJ2-7; d_gene: TRBD2